One and the same sample provided the 25 T cell receptor beta chains below, sequenced in a study of T cell responses to AZD1222 COVID-19 vaccine. Sequencing used immunoSEQ multiplex PCR; TCRdb keeps in-frame clones, though not all of them. The sample has some 150,000 clones, about 91% seen once. Here the sequenced sample was peripheral blood, taken on day 0 of AZD1222 vaccination. The receptors originated from an adult in good health.

The chain carries TRBV5-1 and TRBJ2-7, with 7 bases lining up with TRBD1. Germline trimming cut 0 bases from V and 3 bases from J; bases unmatched to any gene: 3. This CDR3 is 14 amino acids long. Germline CDR1 and CDR2: SGHRS and YFSETQ. The CDR3 sequence: CASSLGQGVYEQYF. The DNA of the CDR3 is TGCGCCAGCAGCTTGGGGCAGGGGGTCTACGAGCAGTACTTC.

V and J are TRBV19 and TRBJ1-5, with 7 bases fitting TRBD1. V shed 6 bases and J 11 bases; nucleotides not matched to a gene: 7. The CDR3 runs 12 residues. Germline V gene sequence: CDR1 LNHDA, CDR2 SQIVND (reference sequence). CDR3 amino acids: CASRRLQGAQHF. The DNA for the CDR3 is TGTGCCAGTAGGCGGCTGCAGGGGGCCCAGCATTTT.

V is TRBV11-2 and J is TRBJ2-7; D gene unclear. This CDR3 region has 15 residues. The V gene's germline CDR1 is SGHAT and CDR2 FQNNGV. V was trimmed by 1 base and J by 0 bases, leaving 10 bases between them. The CDR3 nucleotides are TGTGCCAGCAGCTTAGTAGCTTTATTCTCCTACGAGCAGTACTTC. Translating gives CASSLVALFSYEQYF.

This rearrangement joins TRBV5-1 to TRBJ2-7; D uncertain. Germline-derived CDR1 and CDR2 are SGHRS and YFSETQ. The CDR3 is made up of 13 amino acids. Trimming left V 0 bases short and J 5 bases short, with 9 bases between. The CDR3 loop is CASSLVGFHEQYF. CDR3 sequence (DNA): TGCGCCAGCAGCTTGGTGGGGTTCCACGAGCAGTACTTC.

V usage is TRBV7-9 and J usage is TRBJ1-4; D gene ambiguous. V was pared by 3 bases and J by 5 bases, with 10 bases between. Germline V lookup: CDR1 SEHNR, CDR2 FQNEAQ (reference sequence). This CDR3 region has 14 residues. CDR3 sequence: CASSFGLQNEKLFF. The CDR3 DNA is TGTGCCAGCAGCTTTGGGCTCCAGAATGAAAAACTGTTTTTT.

The chain recombines TRBV27 with TRBJ1-1; D gene uncertain. V was shortened by 3 bases and J by 4 bases, with 9 bases between the two germline ends. Germline assignment: CDR1 MNHEY and CDR2 SMNVEV (reference sequence). The CDR3 extends over 13 amino acids. DNA of the CDR3: TGTGCCAGCAGTTTCTTGCGGGGCACTGAAGCTTTCTTT. Encoded protein: CASSFLRGTEAFF.

The gene calls are TRBV18 and TRBJ1-5; D call uncertain. Per germline, CDR1 KGHSH and CDR2 LQKENI. The V gene lost 4 bases and the J gene lost 2 bases, with 15 bases spanning the gap. CDR3 length equals 16 residues. CDR3 sequence: CASSQSPAGGNQPQHF. CDR3 DNA: TGTGCCAGCTCACAATCCCCCGCGGGTGGCAATCAGCCCCAGCATTTT.

The CDR3 sequence is CASSLGQTYRNEKLFF. The DNA for the CDR3 is TGCGCCAGCAGCTTGGGGCAGACCTACAGAAATGAAAAACTGTTTTTT. The chain links TRBV5-1 to TRBJ1-4; no clear D gene. The V and J ends lost 0 bases and 5 bases respectively, with 14 bases between them. The germline gives CDR1 SGHRS, CDR2 YFSETQ. This CDR3 has 16 residues.

The chain carries TRBV3-1 (or the pseudogene TRBV3-2) and TRBJ1-6; the D is unclear. V was shortened by 2 bases and J by 9 bases, with 20 bases between the two germline ends. The length of the CDR3 is 17 residues. The germline gives CDR1 LGHDT, CDR2 YNNKEL (reference sequence). This chain's CDR3 is CASSQRFPNSATSPLHF. DNA of the CDR3: TGTGCCAGCAGCCAAAGGTTTCCGAACAGTGCTACTTCACCCCTCCACTTT.

The V call is TRBV5-8, the J call TRBJ2-7; 8 bases match TRBD1. V lost 2 bases, J lost 4 bases, and 14 bases stayed unmatched. The CDR3 is 17 residues long. Per the germline V gene, CDR1 is SGHTS and CDR2 is YDEGEE. The CDR3 loop reads CASSFGQGPHEPYEQYF. In DNA form, the CDR3 reads TGTGCCAGCAGCTTCGGACAGGGTCCCCATGAGCCTTACGAGCAGTACTTC.

This clone has only one observation. The rearrangement uses TRBV6-5 and TRBJ1-1; D remains ambiguous. Germline V gene data show CDR1 as MNHEY and CDR2 as SVGAGI. The CDR3 runs 16 residues. The V gene lost 0 bases and the J gene lost 1 base, with 12 bases spanning the gap. The DNA for the CDR3 is TGTGCCAGCAGTTACTCGAAAGGCAAAGGGAACACTGAAGCTTTCTTT. This sequence encodes CASSYSKGKGNTEAFF.

V gene TRBV28 combines with J gene TRBJ1-6; a possible D gene is TRBD1 (5 bases). Trimming removed 2 bases at V and 7 bases at J, with 12 bases between. Germline CDR1 MDHEN, CDR2 SYDVKM. This CDR3 contains 15 residues. Written as DNA, the CDR3 is TGTGCCAGCAGTTTAAAGCAGGGAAGCAATTCACCCCTCCACTTT. Protein: CASSLKQGSNSPLHF.

The chain recombines TRBV14 with TRBJ2-1; the D gene could be TRBD1 or TRBD2 (5 bases each). Germline V gene lookup returns CDR1 SGHDN and CDR2 FVKESK. The CDR3 sequence is 16 residues long. Trimming left V 0 bases short and J 7 bases short, with 16 bases between. The CDR3 here is CASSQDRDGERNEQFF. The CDR3 DNA sequence: TGTGCCAGCAGCCAAGATCGGGACGGAGAAAGAAATGAGCAGTTCTTC.

This clone was seen just once. The CDR3 reads CASSPGQGAWRNTEAFF. CDR3 nucleotide sequence: TGTGCCAGCTCACCGGGACAGGGGGCGTGGAGGAACACTGAAGCTTTCTTT. The rearrangement joins TRBV18 to TRBJ1-1; 12 bases align to TRBD1. Germline assignment: CDR1 KGHSH and CDR2 LQKENI. This CDR3 is built from 17 residues. Trimming cost V 3 bases and J 1 base; bases outside gene matches: 6.

This chain connects TRBV19 to TRBJ1-1, with TRBD1 matching 7 bases. Germline CDR1 and CDR2: LNHDA and SQIVND (reference sequence). After removal of 6 bases from V and 5 bases from J, the junction contained 12 bases not matched to a gene. The CDR3 contains 15 residues. The CDR3 DNA reads as TGTGCCAGTAGCCCTTACGACAGGGAGGGGACTGAAGCTTTCTTT. Its translation: CASSPYDREGTEAFF.

The chain joins TRBV6-5 to TRBJ2-7; no definite D call. The germline gives CDR1 MNHEY, CDR2 SVGAGI. The ends were cut back, 0 bases at V and 5 bases at J, with 8 bases in the middle. The CDR3 consists of 13 residues. CDR3 sequence: CASSYSNYDEQYF. CDR3 coding DNA: TGTGCCAGCAGTTACTCCAACTACGACGAGCAGTACTTC.

A note on this clone: At the DNA level, this CDR3 is encoded by other sequences in the same sample as well. V usage is TRBV19 and J usage is TRBJ2-7, with 8 bases that match TRBD2. The ends lost 5 bases at V and 1 base at J; junction bases unmatched: 4. CDR3 size: 14 residues. Looked up from germline, CDR1 is LNHDA and CDR2 is SQIVND (reference sequence). CDR3: CASSPTGGSYEQYF. The CDR3, as DNA: TGTGCCAGTAGTCCGACGGGGGGGTCCTACGAGCAGTACTTC.

The J gene is TRBJ2-2, the V gene TRBV6-4; perhaps TRBD1 as D (5 bases). Germline assignment: CDR1 MRHNA and CDR2 SNTAGT. The CDR3 is 13 residues long. V lost 6 bases and J 6 bases, leaving 11 bases between the germline ends. DNA of the CDR3: TGTGCCAGCAGGCTTCAGGGCTCCGGGGAGCTGTTTTTT. Protein product: CASRLQGSGELFF.

CDR3 coding DNA: TGTGCCAGCTCACCCCGGGGACAGGCCTACGAGCAGTACTTC. It codes for CASSPRGQAYEQYF. V and J are TRBV18 and TRBJ2-7, with 8 bases aligning to TRBD1. CDR3 length: 14 residues. The germline V gene encodes CDR1 KGHSH and CDR2 LQKENI. V lost 3 bases, J lost 2 bases, and 3 bases stayed unmatched.

The rearrangement uses TRBV20-1 and TRBJ2-7, with D hard to call. Germline CDR1 is DFQATT and CDR2 is SNEGSKA (reference sequence). This CDR3 has 11 residues. The V and J ends lost 0 bases and 4 bases respectively, with 4 bases between them. CDR3 nucleotides: TGCAGTGCTAGAGAAGAATACGAGCAGTACTTC. It codes for CSAREEYEQYF.

Concerning this clone itself: Other DNA sequences in this specimen translate into the identical CDR3. The chain links TRBV5-1 to TRBJ1-2; no reliable D call. Trimming left V 2 bases short and J 2 bases short, with 7 bases between. CDR1 and CDR2 from the germline V gene are SGHRS and YFSETQ. This CDR3 spans 13 amino acids. Here the CDR3 DNA reads TGCGCCAGCAGCTTAGAAGGAAACTATGGCTACACCTTC. It codes for CASSLEGNYGYTF.

This chain links TRBV30 with TRBJ1-3; no reliable D call. The V gene's germline CDR1 is GTSNPN and CDR2 SVGIG (reference sequence). CDR3 length: 16 residues. The ends were cut back, 0 bases at V and 0 bases at J, with 12 bases in the middle. As DNA, the CDR3 is TGTGCCTGGAGTGTAATTACCCAATACTCTGGAAACACCATATATTTT. Amino acid sequence: CAWSVITQYSGNTIYF. The whole variable domain, remainder taken from reference TRBV30 and TRBJ1-3, is SQTIHQWPATLVQPVGSPLSLECTVEGTSNPNLYWYRQAAGRGLQLLFYSVGIGQISSEVPQNLSASRPQDRQFILSSKKLLLSDSGFYLCAWSVITQYSGNTIYFGEGSWLTVV.

The V call is TRBV18, the J call TRBJ1-2; possibly TRBD1 for D (6 bases). The V end was cut by 4 bases, the J end by 8 bases, with 17 bases between. Germline CDR1 KGHSH, CDR2 LQKENI. CDR3 length: 14 residues. The CDR3 here is CASSLTQGARGYTF. CDR3 nucleotides: TGTGCCAGCTCACTTACACAGGGAGCGCGGGGCTACACCTTC.

V and J are TRBV7-3 and TRBJ1-6, with D perhaps matching TRBD1 (5 bases). The CDR3 consists of 14 residues. Trimming cost V 6 bases and J 5 bases, with 11 bases left between them. Germline V gene lookup returns CDR1 SGHTA and CDR2 FQGTGA. CDR3 bases: TGTGCCAGCAGTTACAGGCGAGATAATTCACCCCTCCACTTT. Translation: CASSYRRDNSPLHF.

The V gene is TRBV3-1 (or the pseudogene TRBV3-2), the J gene TRBJ1-3, with 8 bases lining up with TRBD1. Germline loops: CDR1 LGHDT, CDR2 YNNKEL (reference sequence). V trimming: 4 bases; J trimming: 3 bases; junction bases outside the gene matches: 5. The CDR3 contains 15 residues. For the CDR3, the DNA is TGTGCCAGCAGCCTCGGACAGGGCGGTGGAAACACCATATATTTT. It codes for CASSLGQGGGNTIYF.